This record concerns one T cell receptor beta chain sequence. The antigen is not known. This sample was included in a study of cytomegalovirus exposure and HLA in healthy donors. General study results and limits: The authors listed 150 to 200 TCR beta chains as cytomegalovirus-associated. For most subjects, TCR beta sequences were reported to predict HLA-A and HLA-B alleles with accuracy.

V shed 5 bases and J shed 5 bases, with 27 bases lying between them. The germline gives CDR1 SGHNT, CDR2 YENEEA. This CDR3 comprises 18 residues. In the PCR, 60 Vbeta and 13 Jbeta primers were used. TCRdb's table, derived via immunoSEQ multiplex PCR, lists solely in-frame clones and lacks some. The data show approximately 190,000 clones, 75% to 80% seen once. The receptor was derived from a woman younger than 45 in good health and CMV-seropositive. This sequence joins TRBV11-3 and TRBJ2-5, with D perhaps TRBD2 (6 bases). The sequenced sample was PBMCs. DNA for the CDR3: TGTGCCAGCAGCACCCGAACGTTCATCAGGGAGGAGTTGGAGACCCAGTACTTC. Translated, it gives CASSTRTFIREELETQYF. The complete variable domain, with remaining parts taken from reference TRBV11-3 and TRBJ2-5, reads EAGVVQSPRYKIIEKKQPVAFWCNPISGHNTLYWYLQNLGQGPELLIRYENEEAVDDSQLPKDRFSAERLKGVDSTLKIQPAELGDSAVYLCASSTRTFIREELETQYFGPGTRLLVL.